The 14 T cell receptor beta chains presented below share a single source sample, sequenced in a study of T cell changes during pregnancy in multiple sclerosis. Sequencing was performed with immunoSEQ multiplex PCR; in TCRdb, only in-frame clones are kept and a portion is missing. Of 78,000 or so clones listed, about 92% are singletons. The input for sequencing was peripheral blood, taken before pregnancy. These TCRs come from a female donor with multiple sclerosis, enrolled in a pregnancy study.

V usage is TRBV6-1 and J usage is TRBJ2-7, with 12 bases that match TRBD2. The germline gives CDR1 MNHNS, CDR2 SASEGT. Trimming took 4 bases from V and 6 from J; bases not matched to a gene: 10. The CDR3 totals 16 residues. The DNA of the CDR3 is TGTGCCAGCAGTGCGGCCACGACTAGCGGGGGCTTCGAGCAGTACTTC. Protein product: CASSAATTSGGFEQYF.

This clone showed up just a few times. V usage is TRBV9 and J usage is TRBJ1-1; no clear D gene. The V gene's germline CDR1 is SGDLS and CDR2 YYNGEE. Trimming took off 2 bases at V and 1 base at J, with 9 bases between the two ends. The CDR3 covers 14 residues. The DNA for the CDR3 is TGTGCCAGCAGCGTGGCCCGCAAGAACACTGAAGCTTTCTTT. It translates to CASSVARKNTEAFF. Looking up the rest from reference TRBV9 and TRBJ1-1 gives the full variable domain: DSGVTQTPKHLITATGQRVTLRCSPRSGDLSVYWYQQSLDQGLQFLIQYYNGEERAKGNILERFSAQQFPDLHSELNLSSLELGDSALYFCASSVARKNTEAFFGQGTRLTVV.

This sequence joins TRBV7-9 and TRBJ2-4; D may be TRBD2 (5 bases). The CDR3 is 17 amino acids. The germline V gene has CDR1 SEHNR and CDR2 FQNEAQ (reference sequence). Trimming took 4 bases from V and 2 from J, leaving 18 bases between them. CDR3 loop: CASSSKSEVYSKNIQYF. Here the CDR3 DNA reads TGTGCCAGCAGCTCGAAATCGGAGGTCTATTCCAAAAACATTCAGTACTTC.

V usage is TRBV11-2 and J usage is TRBJ2-1; 9 nucleotides agree with TRBD2. The CDR3 totals 16 residues. Trimming at V came to 5 bases and at J to 2 bases, leaving 7 bases not matched to a gene. Germline loops: CDR1 SGHAT, CDR2 FQNNGV. The CDR3: CASSVTGTSPYNEQFF. CDR3 bases: TGTGCCAGCAGCGTCACCGGGACTAGCCCCTACAATGAGCAGTTCTTC.

The chain links TRBV6-1 to TRBJ1-2, with D possibly TRBD1 on 6 matching bases. V lost 7 bases and J 5 bases, leaving 20 bases between the germline ends. The CDR3 consists of 15 residues. The germline CDR1 and CDR2 sequences are MNHNS and SASEGT. This CDR3 is CASKTTTRGYYGYTF. The DNA for the CDR3 is TGTGCCAGCAAAACAACAACCAGGGGTTATTATGGCTACACCTTC.

The CDR3 DNA follows: TGTGCCTGGAGTGTCGGTGGGGGGGGATACAATGAGCAGTTCTTC. Residues: CAWSVGGGGYNEQFF. The chain is built from TRBV30 and TRBJ2-1; the match to TRBD2 covers 7 bases. The CDR3 runs to 15 residues. V dropped 0 bases and J dropped 4; count of bases not matched to a gene: 6. The germline CDR1 and CDR2 sequences are GTSNPN and SVGIG (reference sequence).

This sequence joins TRBV5-1 and TRBJ1-2; perhaps TRBD1 as D (6 bases). The CDR3 has 13 amino acids. The V gene lost 3 bases and the J gene lost 6 bases, with 12 bases spanning the gap. The germline CDR1 and CDR2 sequences are SGHRS and YFSETQ. CDR3 DNA sequence: TGCGCCAGCAGCTCCCTACAGGGTGATGGCTACACCTTC. It yields the protein CASSSLQGDGYTF.

This chain links TRBV4-2 with TRBJ1-5; 8 bases map to TRBD1. J was trimmed by 7 bases and V by 3 bases; bases with no gene match: 8. The CDR3 is 15 residues long. CDR1 LGHNA and CDR2 YNFKEQ come from the germline V gene. CDR3 sequence (DNA): TGTGCCAGCAGCCAGTACAGGGGGGGAAACCAGCCCCAGCATTTT. This codes for CASSQYRGGNQPQHF.

This chain uses TRBV7-6 with TRBJ2-3, with D possibly TRBD2 on 5 matching bases. Germline CDR1 and CDR2: SGHVS and FNYEAQ. Deletions cut 5 bases from V and 3 bases from J, with 15 bases between. The CDR3 covers 15 residues. This CDR3 reads CASSPYAGGTDTQYF. CDR3 sequence (DNA): TGTGCCAGCAGCCCCTACGCAGGAGGTACAGATACGCAGTATTTT.

This rearrangement joins TRBV7-9 to TRBJ2-7; weak D call: TRBD1 (6 bases). Germline CDR1 reads SEHNR; CDR2 reads FQNEAQ (reference sequence). The germline V and J ends were trimmed by 4 bases and 3 bases, with 13 bases remaining between them. The length of the CDR3 is 14 residues. In DNA, the CDR3 is TGTGCCAGCAGCTACGGCCGGGACAACTACGAGCAGTACTTC. Protein product: CASSYGRDNYEQYF.

V gene TRBV5-7 combines with J gene TRBJ1-2, with no clear D. TRBV5-7 is an ORF, and what it does is uncertain. The ends were cut back, 2 bases at V and 4 bases at J, with 9 bases in the middle. The CDR3 has 13 amino acids. The CDR3 region is CASSLSESYGYTF. In nucleotides, the CDR3 is TGTGCCAGCAGCTTAAGCGAGAGCTATGGCTACACCTTC.

The chain carries TRBV7-9 and TRBJ1-2; D gene ambiguous. Per the germline V gene, CDR1 is SEHNR and CDR2 is FQNEAQ (reference sequence). The CDR3 has 14 amino acids. The V end lost 2 bases, the J end lost 4 bases, and 11 bases lay between the germline ends. CDR3 sequence: CASSLFSGVYGYTF. In nucleotides, the CDR3 is TGTGCCAGCAGCTTATTTTCCGGGGTCTATGGCTACACCTTC. The variable domain in full, completed from reference TRBV7-9 and TRBJ1-2, reads DTGVSQNPRHKITKRGQNVTFRCDPISEHNRLYWYRQTLGQGPEFLTYFQNEAQLEKSRLLSDRFSAERPKGSFSTLEIQRTEQGDSAMYLCASSLFSGVYGYTFGSGTRLTVV.

V is TRBV20-1 and J is TRBJ1-2; no clear D. V was shortened by 4 bases and J by 8 bases, with 11 bases between the two germline ends. The germline CDR1 and CDR2 sequences are DFQATT and SNEGSKA (reference sequence). CDR3 length: 11 amino acids. CDR3 coding DNA: TGCAGTGCTAACGTCGTGGAGGGCTACACCTTC. Translated: CSANVVEGYTF.

The rearrangement links TRBV6-1 to TRBJ1-6; the match to TRBD1 covers 7 bases. J gave up 5 bases and V 2 bases, and 3 bases lay outside the gene matches. The CDR3 covers 15 residues. Per germline, CDR1 MNHNS and CDR2 SASEGT. The CDR3: CASSEYGTDNSPLHF. The CDR3 DNA is TGTGCCAGCAGTGAATACGGGACAGATAATTCACCCCTCCACTTT.